This T cell receptor beta chain derives from a study of molecular identifiers for immune sequencing clone quantification (dated by TCRdb to the late 2010s). About the full investigation: For a replicate experiment, RNA from around 20,000 or 100,000 naive CD8 T cells was divided into five aliquots, of which four were sequenced. CD8 T cells were used in a methods study to benchmark molecular-identifier clustering-based TCR repertoire sequencing (MIDCIRS) and TCR RNA copy counting.

As to this clonotype: Its antigen specificity is not known. The record has no base qualities; no much larger clone is one base away.

The germline V gene supplies CDR1 SNHLY and CDR2 FYNNEI. The V and J ends are trimmed by 11 bases and 0 bases, leaving 13 bases between them. The CDR3, from cysteine to phenylalanine, totals 13 residues. Left in the record is the CDR3 DNA by itself, 39 bases read in frame from the first base. Here is what the overall study found, with its caveats: Even against a background of 750,000 to 1,000,000 naive CD8 T cells, spiked-in Jurkat TCR RNA amounting to a single cell's worth was reported to be detectable. In CMV-specific effector cells, over 99% of molecules were held by clones above 20 RNA copies, whereas under 1% of molecules were held by such clones in naive cells. The sizes of highly expanded clones could end up underestimated when identical TCR molecules share a barcode. Naive libraries contained spiked-in Jurkat TCR RNA (approximately ten copies' worth), which is not part of the donor repertoire. When barcode sub-clustering was left out, chimeric consensus sequences inflated TCR diversity, with chimeras reaching as high as 47%. Modeling indicated about 3.1 TCR RNA copies recovered per cell, compared with around 10 by digital PCR, which implies a capture efficiency of 25% to 35%.

Library prep was done by PCR. Sequencing used a NextSeq 500. Bulk TCR libraries were made following a previously described method, with the TCR primers given in Table S5. The Qiagen AllPrep DNA/RNA kit was used to purify total RNA. Before any analysis, reads coming from multiple sequencing runs of the same library were combined into one pool. The original methods were these. Reads were retained only if an exact TCR constant sequence was present, and the retained reads were trimmed to 150 nt and grouped according to their 12-nt molecular barcodes. Reads in each barcode group were sub-clustered using a 15% Levenshtein threshold, and a quality-weighted consensus sequence was built for each RNA molecule. Non-functional sequences were excluded, and lower-count sequences lying one edit away from another sequence were also excluded. Barcode sub-clusters with fewer than 20% of the maximum read count were removed, based on fitting two negative binomial distributions. The public reads were reanalyzed by TCRdb: fastp trimming at Q25, MiXCR alignment, in-frame beta chains only. Rows matching on CDR3 protein sequence are summarized as one entry with the most common DNA and genes. Here the V and J calls rest on TCRdb's processing, not on the authors' analysis. This sample holds around 480,000 distinct CDR3 sequences; roughly 26% were observed only once. The ten largest clones add up to around 0.76% of the sample.

Libraries of naive CD8 T cells were generated from roughly 21,000 to 960,000 sorted cells, with 10%, 30% or 50% of the purified RNA used. Naive CD8 T cells were FACS-sorted as CD8+CD4-CCR7+CD45RA+ on a BD FACSAria II into RLT Plus buffer. Detection sensitivity was tested by spiking Jurkat RNA equal to fewer than twelve TCR copies' worth into samples containing 20,000-1,000,000 naive CD8 T cells. CD8 T cells were enriched using RosetteSep CD8+ T Cell Enrichment Cocktail and Ficoll-Paque, and the enriched cells then underwent ACK red cell lysis. The material sequenced was naive CD8+ T cells from blood, with Jurkat cell RNA spiked in. The cell subset or site label corresponds to: FACS-sorted CD8+CD4-CCR7+CD45RA+ naive T cells. The receptor's source is a human donor in good health. Some libraries in this study had Jurkat cell RNA spiked in. The rearrangement combines TRBV2 with TRBJ1-2; TRBD1 is a weak D gene call, 5 bases matching. In nucleotides, the sequence is TGTGCCCGTTCTTTGGACACTAACTATGGCTACACCTTC. This sequence encodes CARSLDTNYGYTF.